The source of this T cell receptor beta chain is a study of blood T cells in healthy people across ages. Germline loops: CDR1 LGHNA, CDR2 YSLEER. The CDR3 is 13 residues long. Comment on this clonotype: This could be a read error, since a much larger clone is one nucleotide away.

Primers used in a second PCR of about 7 to 12 cycles were a sample-barcoded 5' primer and a J-beta primer mix. One entry per CDR3 protein results from TCRdb running MiXCR on the 5' RACE reads. The table shows 1.8 million or so distinct CDR3 sequences, with approximately 40% occurring only once. The receptor was isolated from a human donor in good health. Sequencing used blood. The gene calls are TRBV4-3 and TRBJ2-7; maybe TRBD1 (5 bases). CDR3 DNA sequence: TGCGTCAGCAGTAGTACCAGGGCCTACGAGCAGTACTTC. Translating gives CVSSSTRAYEQYF.